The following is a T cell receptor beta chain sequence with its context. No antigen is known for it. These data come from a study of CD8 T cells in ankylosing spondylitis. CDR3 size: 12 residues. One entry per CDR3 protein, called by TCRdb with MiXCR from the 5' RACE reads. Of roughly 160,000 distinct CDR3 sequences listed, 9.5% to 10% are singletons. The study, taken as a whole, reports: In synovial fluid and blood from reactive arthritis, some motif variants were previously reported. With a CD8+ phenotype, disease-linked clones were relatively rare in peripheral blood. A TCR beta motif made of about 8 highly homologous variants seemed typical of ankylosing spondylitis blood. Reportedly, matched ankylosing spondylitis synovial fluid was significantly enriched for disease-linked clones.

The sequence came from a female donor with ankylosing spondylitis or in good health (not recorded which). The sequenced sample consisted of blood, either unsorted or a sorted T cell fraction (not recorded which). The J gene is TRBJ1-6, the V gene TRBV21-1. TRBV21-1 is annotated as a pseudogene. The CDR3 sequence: CASSKDGSPLHF. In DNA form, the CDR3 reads TGTGCCAGCAGCAAAGACGGATCACCCCTCCACTTT.